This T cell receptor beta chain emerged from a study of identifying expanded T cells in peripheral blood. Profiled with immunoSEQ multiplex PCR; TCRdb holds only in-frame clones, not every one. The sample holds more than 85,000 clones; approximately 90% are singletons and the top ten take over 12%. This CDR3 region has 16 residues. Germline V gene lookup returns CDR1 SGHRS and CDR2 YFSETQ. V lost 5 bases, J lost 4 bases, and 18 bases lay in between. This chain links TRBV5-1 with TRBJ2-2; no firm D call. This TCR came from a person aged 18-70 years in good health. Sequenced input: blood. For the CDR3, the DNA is TGCGCCAGCAGTTCCCTCCCGGTCGACTCCACCGGGGAGCTGTTTTTT. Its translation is CASSSLPVDSTGELFF.